These T cell receptor beta chains were read from a single sample in a study of T cells after yellow fever vaccination. One entry per CDR3 protein, called by TCRdb with MiXCR from the 5' RACE reads. The repertoire holds 150,000 to 200,000 distinct CDR3 sequences, roughly 9.6% seen once, with approximately 34% in the top ten. Sequencing used CD8+ T cells sorted from PBMCs, obtained 15 days after the yellow fever booster vaccination. The origin of the receptors is a man aged 18 to 30 who received the YFV17D yellow fever vaccine. CDR3s include the opening cysteine and the closing phenylalanine or tryptophan. A D gene is named only where the DNA matches it firmly. Size tells how often a clone was seen (once, few, many) or the class of an expanded clone, and some rows leave it out.

>many|TRBV7-9|-|TRBJ2-7
TGTGCCAGCAGCTCCCCCACAGCGGACTCCTACGAGCAGTACTTC
CASSSPTADSYEQYF
>few|TRBV12-3/TRBV12-4|-|TRBJ1-1
TGTGCCAGCAATTACGCAGGGGAAGGGAACACTGAAGCTTTCTTT
CASNYAGEGNTEAFF
>once|TRBV3-2|-|TRBJ2-1
TGTGCCAGCCGCTCCCCAGGGGGGAAGGGCTACAATGAGCAGTTCTTC
CASRSPGGKGYNEQFF
>-|TRBV7-2|-|TRBJ2-4
TGTGCCAGCAGCTTCGGGGGTGCGGACATTCAGTACTTC
CASSFGGADIQYF
>-|TRBV6-5|-|TRBJ1-1
TGTGCCAGCAGTTACTCGAAGGGGACAACTGAAGCTTTCTTT
CASSYSKGTTEAFF
>-|TRBV7-2|-|TRBJ1-4
TGTGCCAGCAGCATCTTACAGGGACTCAATGAAAAACTGTTTTTT
CASSILQGLNEKLFF
>many|TRBV5-1|TRBD1|TRBJ1-2
TGCGCCAGCAGCCTGGACCCGGGACAGGGGTTTCTCGATGGCTACACCTTC
CASSLDPGQGFLDGYTF
>-|TRBV5-1|-|TRBJ1-1
TGCGCCAGCAGCTTGGACAGTAACACTGAAGCTTTCTTT
CASSLDSNTEAFF
>-|TRBV9|-|TRBJ2-1
TGTGCCAGCAGCATAGCCTACTCCTACAATGAGCAGTTCTTC
CASSIAYSYNEQFF
>many|TRBV9|TRBD1|TRBJ1-6
TGTGCCAGCAGCGGCCGGGACAGGTTAAACTCACCCCTCCACTTT
CASSGRDRLNSPLHF
>few|TRBV29-1|TRBD1|TRBJ2-1
TGCAGCGCCCAGGGACAGTACAATGAGCAGTTCTTC
CSAQGQYNEQFF
>-|TRBV12-3/TRBV12-4|TRBD2|TRBJ2-5
TGTGCCAGCTCTCCGGGGGGGTACCAAGAGACCCAGTACTTC
CASSPGGYQETQYF
>-|TRBV7-9|TRBD2|TRBJ2-7
TGTGCCAGCAGCGTTTCCCTCGGGACTAGCAACCACGAGCAGTACTTC
CASSVSLGTSNHEQYF
>-|TRBV6-6|-|TRBJ1-5
TGTGCCAGCAGTTTCGGGACACGGCAGCCCCAGCATTTT
CASSFGTRQPQHF